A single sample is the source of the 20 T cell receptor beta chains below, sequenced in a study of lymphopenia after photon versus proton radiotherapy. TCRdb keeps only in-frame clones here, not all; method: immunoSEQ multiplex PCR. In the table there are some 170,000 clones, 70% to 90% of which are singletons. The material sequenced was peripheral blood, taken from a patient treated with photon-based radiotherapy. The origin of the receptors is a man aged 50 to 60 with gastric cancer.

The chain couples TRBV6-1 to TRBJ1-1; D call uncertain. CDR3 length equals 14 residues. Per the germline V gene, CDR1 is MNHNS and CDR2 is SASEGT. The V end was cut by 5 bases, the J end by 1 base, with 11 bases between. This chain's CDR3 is CASSPPGGNTEAFF. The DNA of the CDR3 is TGTGCCAGCAGTCCCCCCGGAGGGAACACTGAAGCTTTCTTT.

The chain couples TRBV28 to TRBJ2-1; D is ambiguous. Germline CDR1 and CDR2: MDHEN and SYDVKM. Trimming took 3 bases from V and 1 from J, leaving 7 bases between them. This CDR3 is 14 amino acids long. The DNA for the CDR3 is TGTGCCAGCAGTTTCTCTGAGTCCTACAATGAGCAGTTCTTC. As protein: CASSFSESYNEQFF.

CDR3 DNA: TGTGCCAGCAGCTTAGACCCCCACGGGAACACTGAAGCTTTCTTT. Protein sequence: CASSLDPHGNTEAFF. The J gene is TRBJ1-1, the V gene TRBV11-2; D gene unclear. The germline V and J ends were trimmed by 0 bases and 1 base, with 9 bases remaining between them. CDR3 length equals 15 residues. Germline CDR1 SGHAT, CDR2 FQNNGV.

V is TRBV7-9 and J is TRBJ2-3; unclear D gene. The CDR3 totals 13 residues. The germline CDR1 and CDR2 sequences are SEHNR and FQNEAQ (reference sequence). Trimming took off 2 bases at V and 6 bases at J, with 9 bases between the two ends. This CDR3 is CASSLWGGDTQYF. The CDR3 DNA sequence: TGTGCCAGCAGCTTATGGGGTGGGGATACGCAGTATTTT.

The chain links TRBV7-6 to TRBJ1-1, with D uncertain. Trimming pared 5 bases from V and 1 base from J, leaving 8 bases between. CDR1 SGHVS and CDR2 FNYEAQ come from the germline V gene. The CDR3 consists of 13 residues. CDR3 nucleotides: TGTGCCAGCAGCCCCGAGGGGAACACTGAAGCTTTCTTT. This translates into CASSPEGNTEAFF.

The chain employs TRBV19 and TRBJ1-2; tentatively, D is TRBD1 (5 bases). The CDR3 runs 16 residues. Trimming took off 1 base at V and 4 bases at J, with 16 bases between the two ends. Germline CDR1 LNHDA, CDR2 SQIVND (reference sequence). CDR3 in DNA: TGTGCCAGTAGTATAGTCCCCTGGGGCGGGGGCTATGGCTACACCTTC. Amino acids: CASSIVPWGGGYGYTF.

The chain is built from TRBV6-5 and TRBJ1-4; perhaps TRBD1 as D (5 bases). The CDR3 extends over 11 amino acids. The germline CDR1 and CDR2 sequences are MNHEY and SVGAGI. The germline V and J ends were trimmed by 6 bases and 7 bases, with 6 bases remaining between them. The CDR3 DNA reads TGTGCCAGCAGCCAGGGTGAAAAACTGTTTTTT. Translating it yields CASSQGEKLFF.

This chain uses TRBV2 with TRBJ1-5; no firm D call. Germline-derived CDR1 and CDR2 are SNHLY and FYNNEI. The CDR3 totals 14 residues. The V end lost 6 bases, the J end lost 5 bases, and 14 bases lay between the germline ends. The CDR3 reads CASRGSLGYQPQHF. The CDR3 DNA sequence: TGTGCCAGCAGGGGTAGTTTGGGATATCAGCCCCAGCATTTT.

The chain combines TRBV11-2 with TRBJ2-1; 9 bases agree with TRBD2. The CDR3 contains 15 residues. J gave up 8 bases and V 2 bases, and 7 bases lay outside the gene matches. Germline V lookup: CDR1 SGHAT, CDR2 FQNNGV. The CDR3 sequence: CASSLFSGSRDEQFF. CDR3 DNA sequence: TGTGCCAGCAGCTTATTTAGCGGGAGCAGAGATGAGCAGTTCTTC.

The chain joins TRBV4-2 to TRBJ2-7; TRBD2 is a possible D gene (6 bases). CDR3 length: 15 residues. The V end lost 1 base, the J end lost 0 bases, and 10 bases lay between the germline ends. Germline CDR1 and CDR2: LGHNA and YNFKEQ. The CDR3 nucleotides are TGTGCCAGCAGCCAAGGGGCGGGAAGCTCCTACGAGCAGTACTTC. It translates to CASSQGAGSSYEQYF.

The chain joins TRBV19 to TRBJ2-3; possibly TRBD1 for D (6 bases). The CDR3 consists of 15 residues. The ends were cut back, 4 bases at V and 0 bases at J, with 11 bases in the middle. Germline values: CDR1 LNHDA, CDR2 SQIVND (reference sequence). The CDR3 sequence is CASSTAGVSTDTQYF. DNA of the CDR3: TGTGCCAGTAGTACCGCAGGGGTCAGCACAGATACGCAGTATTTT.

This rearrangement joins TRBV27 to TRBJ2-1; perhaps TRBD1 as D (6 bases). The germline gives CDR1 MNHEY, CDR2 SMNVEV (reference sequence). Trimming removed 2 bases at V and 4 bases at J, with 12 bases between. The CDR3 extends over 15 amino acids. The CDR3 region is CASSLDRMQYNEQFF. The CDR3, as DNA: TGTGCCAGCAGTTTAGACAGGATGCAATACAATGAGCAGTTCTTC.

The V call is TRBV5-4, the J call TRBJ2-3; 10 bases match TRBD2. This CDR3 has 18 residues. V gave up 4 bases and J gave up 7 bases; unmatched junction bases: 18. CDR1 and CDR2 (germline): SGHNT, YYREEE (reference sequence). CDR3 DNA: TGTGCCAGCAGCATCGACTCCACCCCTAGCGGGAGCTTAAATACGCAGTATTTT. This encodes CASSIDSTPSGSLNTQYF.

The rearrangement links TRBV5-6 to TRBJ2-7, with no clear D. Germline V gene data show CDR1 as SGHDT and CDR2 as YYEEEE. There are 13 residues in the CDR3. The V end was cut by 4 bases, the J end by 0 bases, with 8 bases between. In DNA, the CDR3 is TGTGCCAGCAGCCCGACTGTCTCCTACGAGCAGTACTTC. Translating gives CASSPTVSYEQYF.

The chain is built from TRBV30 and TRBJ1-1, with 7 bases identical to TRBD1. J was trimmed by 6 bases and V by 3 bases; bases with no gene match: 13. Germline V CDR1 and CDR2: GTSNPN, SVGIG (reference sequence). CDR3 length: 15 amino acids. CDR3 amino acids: CAWRVKTGLFAEAFF. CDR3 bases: TGTGCCTGGAGGGTTAAGACAGGGCTTTTCGCTGAAGCTTTCTTT.

CDR3 in amino acids: CASSQKTGYSYEQYF. The CDR3 bases are TGCGCCAGCAGCCAAAAGACAGGTTACTCCTACGAGCAGTACTTC. This rearrangement joins TRBV4-3 to TRBJ2-7, with D possibly being TRBD1 (6 bases). V lost 2 bases to trimming and J lost 0 bases, with 11 bases between them. Germline loops: CDR1 LGHNA, CDR2 YSLEER. The CDR3 loop spans 15 amino acids.

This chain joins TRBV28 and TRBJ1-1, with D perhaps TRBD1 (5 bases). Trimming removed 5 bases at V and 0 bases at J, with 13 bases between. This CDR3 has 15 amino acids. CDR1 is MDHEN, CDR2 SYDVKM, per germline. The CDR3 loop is CASSTPGPVNTEAFF. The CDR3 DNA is TGTGCCAGCAGTACCCCGGGACCTGTGAACACTGAAGCTTTCTTT.

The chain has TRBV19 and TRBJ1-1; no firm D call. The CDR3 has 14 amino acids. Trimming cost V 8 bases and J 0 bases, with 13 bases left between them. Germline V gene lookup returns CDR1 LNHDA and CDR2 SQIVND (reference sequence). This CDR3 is CASVDGGMNTEAFF. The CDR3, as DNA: TGTGCCAGTGTCGACGGCGGTATGAACACTGAAGCTTTCTTT.

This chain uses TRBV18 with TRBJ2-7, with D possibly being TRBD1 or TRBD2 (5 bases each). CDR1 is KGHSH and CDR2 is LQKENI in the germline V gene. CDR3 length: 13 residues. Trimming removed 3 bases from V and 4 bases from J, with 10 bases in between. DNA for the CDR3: TGTGCCAGCTCACCGGGGGTTGGTTACGAGCAGTACTTC. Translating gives CASSPGVGYEQYF.

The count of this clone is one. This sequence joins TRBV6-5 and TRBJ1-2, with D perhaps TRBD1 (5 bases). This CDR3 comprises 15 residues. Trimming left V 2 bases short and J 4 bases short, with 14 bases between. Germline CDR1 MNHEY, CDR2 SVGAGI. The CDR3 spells CASSYQRQTRYGYTF. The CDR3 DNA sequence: TGTGCCAGCAGTTACCAGAGACAGACTCGCTATGGCTACACCTTC.